This T cell receptor beta chain appears in the sequencing data of a study of T cell repertoires in cytomegalovirus infection. TCRdb passed the reads through MiXCR, listing each CDR3 protein once. The sample lists 250,000 to 300,000 distinct CDR3 sequences, 9.1% seen once, with approximately 16% in the top ten. This CDR3 contains 14 residues. Trimming cost V 6 bases and J 3 bases; bases outside gene matches: 8. Germline loops: CDR1 MDHEN, CDR2 SYDVKM. This clonotype has just a few counts. The TCR was taken from a human donor in good health (CMV status not recorded). Some clones in this sample may be carry-over from other donors' samples. The chain couples TRBV28 to TRBJ2-7, with 7 bases aligning to TRBD1. The sequencing sample was made of PBMCs. The CDR3 loop reads CASRGGQVGYEQYF. The DNA of the CDR3 is TGTGCCAGCAGAGGAGGACAGGTTGGCTACGAGCAGTACTTC.